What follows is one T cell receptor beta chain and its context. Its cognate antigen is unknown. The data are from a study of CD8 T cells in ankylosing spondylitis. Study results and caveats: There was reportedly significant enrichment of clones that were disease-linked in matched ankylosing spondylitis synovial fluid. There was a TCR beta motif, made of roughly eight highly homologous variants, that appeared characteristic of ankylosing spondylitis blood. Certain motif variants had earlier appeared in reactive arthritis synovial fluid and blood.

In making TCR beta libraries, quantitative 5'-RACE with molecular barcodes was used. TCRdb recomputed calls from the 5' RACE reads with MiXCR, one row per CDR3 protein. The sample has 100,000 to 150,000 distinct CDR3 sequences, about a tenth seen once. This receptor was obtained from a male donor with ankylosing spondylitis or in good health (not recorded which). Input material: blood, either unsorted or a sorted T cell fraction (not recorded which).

CDR3 loop: CASRRPGSSGDNEQFF. Here the CDR3 DNA reads TGTGCCAGCCGTCGCCCTGGGAGTAGCGGGGACAATGAGCAGTTCTTC. The V call is TRBV12-3 or TRBV12-4, the J call TRBJ2-1; the match to TRBD2 covers 8 bases. V was clipped by 8 bases and J by 5 bases; unmatched bases: 14. This CDR3 has 16 amino acids.